This T cell receptor beta chain was retrieved from a study of T cell responses to AZD1222 COVID-19 vaccine. The germline V gene encodes CDR1 SGHNT and CDR2 YYREEE (reference sequence). This CDR3 has 16 amino acids. V shed 4 bases and J 7 bases; nucleotides not matched to a gene: 13. Broader study findings: The study reported that nearly half of spike-specific TCRs target unmutated variant regions. Compared with day 0, the breadth and depth of the Spike-specific TCR repertoire rose significantly after two doses of AZD1222.

Regarding this clone: Its antigen remains unidentified.

Some clones are missing from TCRdb's copy, which holds only in-frame ones; the method was immunoSEQ multiplex PCR. The data contain roughly 150,000 clones, roughly 92% of them seen just once; the ten biggest clones take up more than 1.1%. Sequencing was performed on peripheral blood, taken on day 0 of AZD1222 vaccination. The rearrangement uses TRBV5-4 and TRBJ2-1, with 8 bases identical to TRBD2. The source is an adult in good health. The CDR3 coding sequence is TGTGCCAGCAGCCCCCGCCGCGGGGGGCTTTTGAATGAGCAGTTCTTC. This codes for CASSPRRGGLLNEQFF.